These T cell receptor beta chains were read from a single sample in a study of T cell responses to AZD1222 COVID-19 vaccine. Produced via immunoSEQ multiplex PCR; TCRdb's table is partial and in-frame only. The table lists fewer than 120,000 clones, around 90% of them singletons. Source: peripheral blood, taken 28 days after the second AZD1222 dose. These receptors originate from an adult who received the AZD1222 COVID-19 vaccine. Each CDR3 is given with its conserved first and last residue. A D gene is named only where the DNA matches it firmly. Clone size is not always given. Where it is, it says once, few, many or a class for expanded clones.

V,J,size,D,CDR3,DNA
TRBV11-3,TRBJ2-2,-,TRBD2,CASSYYKGLAGDTGELFF,TGTGCCAGCAGCTACTATAAGGGACTAGCGGGAGACACCGGGGAGCTGTTTTTT
TRBV9,TRBJ2-3,-,TRBD1,CASSVDIGDRGFYVADTQYF,TGTGCCAGCAGCGTAGATATAGGGGACAGGGGGTTTTACGTGGCAGATACGCAGTATTTT
TRBV5-1,TRBJ1-2,-,-,CASRRTENNYGYTF,TGCGCCAGCAGACGGACGGAGAATAACTATGGCTACACCTTC
TRBV18,TRBJ1-3,-,TRBD1,CASSPLPRGLRNTIYF,TGTGCCAGCTCACCACTCCCCAGGGGGCTTAGAAACACCATATATTTT
TRBV15,TRBJ2-6,once,-,CATSRDSGANVLTF,TGTGCCACCAGCAGAGACTCCGGGGCCAACGTCCTGACTTTC
TRBV3-1/TRBV3-2,TRBJ2-1,-,-,CASSQAPQDNEQFF,TGTGCCAGCAGCCAGGCTCCACAAGACAATGAGCAGTTCTTC
TRBV29-1,TRBJ1-1,-,TRBD1,CSVTGAGMNTEAFF,TGCAGCGTCACAGGGGCGGGTATGAACACTGAAGCTTTCTTT
TRBV4-1,TRBJ1-6,-,-,CASKGGTIYNSPLHF,TGCGCCAGCAAGGGAGGGACTATCTATAATTCACCCCTCCACTTT
TRBV11-3,TRBJ1-6,-,-,CASSDSYNSPLHF,TGTGCCAGCTCCGACAGCTATAATTCACCCCTCCACTTT
TRBV1,TRBJ2-3,-,-,CTSSQGTSGKADTQYF,TGCACCAGCAGCCAAGGGACTAGCGGGAAGGCAGATACGCAGTATTTT
TRBV15,TRBJ2-2,-,-,CATSGTLGHTGELFF,TGTGCCACCAGCGGAACATTGGGGCACACCGGGGAGCTGTTTTTT
TRBV27,TRBJ1-1,-,-,CASTRGTEAFF,TGTGCCAGCACGAGGGGAACTGAAGCTTTCTTT
TRBV5-1,TRBJ1-6,-,TRBD1,CASSLIGGQDGSPLHF,TGCGCCAGCAGCTTGATTGGGGGACAGGATGGTTCACCCCTCCACTTT
TRBV7-2,TRBJ2-3,-,-,CASSPRFSWVRKNRDTQYF,TGTGCCAGCAGCCCAAGGTTTAGTTGGGTGAGAAAAAACCGAGATACGCAGTATTTT
TRBV7-9,TRBJ1-1,-,-,CASSFENRPTEAFF,TGTGCCAGCAGCTTCGAAAACCGGCCCACTGAAGCTTTCTTT
TRBV29-1,TRBJ2-4,-,TRBD1,CSVSPGTGGLIQYF,TGCAGCGTTTCTCCCGGGACAGGGGGCCTCATTCAGTACTTC
TRBV7-8,TRBJ1-5,-,-,CASTWGGNQPQHF,TGTGCCAGCACATGGGGAGGCAATCAGCCCCAGCATTTT
TRBV7-9,TRBJ2-5,-,TRBD2,CASSLATSGRPGETQYF,TGTGCCAGCAGCTTAGCGACTAGCGGGAGGCCAGGGGAGACCCAGTACTTC
TRBV11-2,TRBJ1-1,-,-,CASSFSRGYTEAFF,TGTGCCAGCAGCTTTAGTAGGGGATACACTGAAGCTTTCTTT
TRBV27,TRBJ1-1,-,TRBD1,CASSRPGQGRTEAFF,TGTGCCAGCAGCCGACCGGGACAGGGTAGAACTGAAGCTTTCTTT
TRBV27,TRBJ2-1,-,-,CASSLLPGVEQFF,TGTGCCAGCAGTTTATTACCAGGAGTTGAGCAGTTCTTC
TRBV5-1,TRBJ2-1,-,-,CASSAPGHEEQFF,TGCGCCAGCAGCGCCCCCGGTCACGAGGAGCAGTTCTTC
TRBV7-2,TRBJ2-7,-,TRBD2,CASSFSGGANYEQYF,TGTGCCAGCAGCTTTAGCGGGGGGGCCAACTACGAGCAGTACTTC
TRBV5-1,TRBJ2-7,-,-,CASSLAGSGAYEQYF,TGCGCCAGCAGCTTGGCCGGGTCAGGAGCCTACGAGCAGTACTTC
TRBV5-1,TRBJ2-3,-,-,CASSFGEGGGDTQYF,TGCGCCAGCAGCTTCGGTGAGGGAGGGGGAGATACGCAGTATTTT
TRBV14,TRBJ2-3,-,-,CASSQSGALDTQYF,TGTGCCAGCAGCCAATCTGGGGCGCTCGATACGCAGTATTTT
TRBV25-1,TRBJ1-1,-,-,CASSLSMGGGNTEAFF,TGTGCCAGCAGCCTTAGCATGGGGGGCGGGAACACTGAAGCTTTCTTT
TRBV29-1,TRBJ2-3,-,TRBD2,CSVEPAGTDTQYF,TGCAGCGTTGAACCAGCGGGGACAGATACGCAGTATTTT
TRBV7-9,TRBJ2-2,-,-,CASSLGSQGLIGELFF,TGTGCCAGCAGCTTAGGAAGCCAGGGTCTGATCGGGGAGCTGTTTTTT
TRBV5-4,TRBJ1-1,-,-,CASSSSGGTEAFF,TGTGCCAGCAGCTCCTCAGGAGGCACTGAAGCTTTCTTT
TRBV6-1,TRBJ2-1,-,-,CASSEFTFRRNEQFF,TGTGCCAGCAGTGAGTTCACTTTTCGGAGAAATGAGCAGTTCTTC
TRBV4-1,TRBJ2-1,once,-,CASRLYLPGPSYNEQFF,TGCGCCAGCAGACTCTACCTGCCGGGACCGTCCTACAATGAGCAGTTCTTC
TRBV29-1,TRBJ1-1,-,TRBD1,CSVEQGSKYRGTPSNTEAFF,TGCAGCGTTGAACAAGGCTCAAAATACAGGGGGACACCTTCGAACACTGAAGCTTTCTTT
TRBV5-1,TRBJ1-1,-,-,CASSFQGSTEAFF,TGCGCCAGCAGCTTCCAGGGCTCCACTGAAGCTTTCTTT
TRBV14,TRBJ1-1,few,TRBD1,CASSHQPGTGPRNTEAFF,TGTGCCAGCAGCCATCAACCCGGGACAGGGCCGAGGAACACTGAAGCTTTCTTT
TRBV27,TRBJ1-2,-,-,CASKAPTGDGYTF,TGTGCCAGCAAAGCCCCGACAGGTGATGGCTACACCTTC
TRBV11-2,TRBJ2-1,-,TRBD2,CASTQGTSGLNEQFF,TGTGCCAGCACTCAGGGGACTAGCGGCCTAAATGAGCAGTTCTTC
TRBV3-1/TRBV3-2,TRBJ2-3,-,-,CASSQVPGTDTQYF,TGTGCCAGCAGCCAAGTTCCAGGCACAGATACGCAGTATTTT
TRBV12-3/TRBV12-4,TRBJ1-2,-,-,CASSPGTVYGYTF,TGTGCCAGCAGTCCCGGGACGGTTTATGGCTACACCTTC
TRBV6-6,TRBJ1-1,-,-,CASSPPPYGSNTEAFF,TGTGCCAGCAGCCCTCCCCCGTACGGCTCGAACACTGAAGCTTTCTTT
TRBV19,TRBJ1-5,-,-,CASRGWVGGNQPQHF,TGTGCCAGTAGGGGATGGGTAGGAGGCAATCAGCCCCAGCATTTT